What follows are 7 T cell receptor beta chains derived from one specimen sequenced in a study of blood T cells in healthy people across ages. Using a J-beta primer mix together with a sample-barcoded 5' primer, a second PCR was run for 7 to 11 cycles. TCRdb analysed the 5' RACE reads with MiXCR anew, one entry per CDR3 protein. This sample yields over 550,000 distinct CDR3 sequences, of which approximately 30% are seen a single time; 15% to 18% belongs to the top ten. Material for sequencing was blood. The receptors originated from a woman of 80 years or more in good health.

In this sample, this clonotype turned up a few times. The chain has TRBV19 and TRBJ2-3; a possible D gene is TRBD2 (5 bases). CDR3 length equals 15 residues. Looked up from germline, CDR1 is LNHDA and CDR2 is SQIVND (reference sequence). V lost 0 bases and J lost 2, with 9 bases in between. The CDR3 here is CASSIDGGYTDTQYF. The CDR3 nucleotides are TGTGCCAGTAGTATAGACGGCGGGTACACAGATACGCAGTATTTT.

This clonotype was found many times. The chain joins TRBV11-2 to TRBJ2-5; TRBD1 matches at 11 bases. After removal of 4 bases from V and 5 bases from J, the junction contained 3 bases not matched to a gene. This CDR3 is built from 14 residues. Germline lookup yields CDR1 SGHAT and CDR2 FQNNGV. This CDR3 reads CASSWTGGAETQYF. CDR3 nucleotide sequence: TGTGCCAGCAGCTGGACAGGGGGCGCGGAGACCCAGTACTTC. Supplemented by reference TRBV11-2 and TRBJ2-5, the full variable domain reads EAGVAQSPRYKIIEKRQSVAFWCNPISGHATLYWYQQILGQGPKLLIQFQNNGVVDDSQLPKDRFSAERLKGVDSTLKIQPAKLEDSAVYLCASSWTGGAETQYFGPGTRLLVL.

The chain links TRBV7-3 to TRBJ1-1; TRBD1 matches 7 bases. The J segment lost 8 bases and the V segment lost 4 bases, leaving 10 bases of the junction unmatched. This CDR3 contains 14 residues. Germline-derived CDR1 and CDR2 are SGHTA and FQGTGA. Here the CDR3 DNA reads TGTGCCAGCAGCTCATCGGACAGGAATAAAGAAGCTTTCTTT. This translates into CASSSSDRNKEAFF.

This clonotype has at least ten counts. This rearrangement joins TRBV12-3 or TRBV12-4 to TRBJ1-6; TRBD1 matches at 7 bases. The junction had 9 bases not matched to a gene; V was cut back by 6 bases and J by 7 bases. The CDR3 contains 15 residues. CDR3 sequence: CASSPSPGQNSPLHF. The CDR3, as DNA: TGTGCCAGCAGCCCATCACCGGGACAGAATTCACCCCTCCACTTT.

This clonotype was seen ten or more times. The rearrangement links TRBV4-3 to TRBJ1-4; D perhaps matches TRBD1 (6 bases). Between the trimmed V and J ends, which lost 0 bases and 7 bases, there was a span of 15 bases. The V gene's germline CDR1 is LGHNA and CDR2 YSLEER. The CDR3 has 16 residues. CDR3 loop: CASSQDGGRGSEKLFF. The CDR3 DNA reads TGCGCCAGCAGCCAAGATGGAGGCAGGGGAAGTGAAAAACTGTTTTTT.

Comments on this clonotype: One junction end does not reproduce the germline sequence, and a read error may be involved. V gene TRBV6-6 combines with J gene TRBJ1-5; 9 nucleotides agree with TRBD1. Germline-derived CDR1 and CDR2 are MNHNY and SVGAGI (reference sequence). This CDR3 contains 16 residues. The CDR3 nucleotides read TGTGCCGGCAGTTATACAGGGGGCTATAGCAATCAGCCCCAGCATTTT. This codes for CAGSYTGGYSNQPQHF.

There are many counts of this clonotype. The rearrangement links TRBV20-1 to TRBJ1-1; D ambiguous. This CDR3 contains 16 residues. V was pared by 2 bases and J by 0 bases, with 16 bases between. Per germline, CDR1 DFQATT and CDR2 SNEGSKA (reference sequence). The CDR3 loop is CSARQTPRRMNTEAFF. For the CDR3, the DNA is TGCAGTGCTAGACAAACCCCCCGGAGGATGAACACTGAAGCTTTCTTT.